The sequence of this TCR beta chain was determined in a study of PD-1 blockade in mismatch repair-deficient tumors. Findings and limits, study-wide: After pembrolizumab, tumor-resident clones rose rapidly, then generally contracted before radiologic responses.

TCRdb's copy holds only in-frame clones and misses some; the assay was immunoSEQ multiplex PCR. The sample lists about 120,000 clones, roughly 86% occurring once. About this clone itself: Its cognate antigen is unknown.

Germline loops: CDR1 MGHRA, CDR2 YSYEKL. V was cut by 7 bases and J by 0 bases, with 16 bases left in between. The CDR3 runs to 16 residues. This specimen consisted of peripheral blood, obtained 70 to 72 weeks after starting pembrolizumab. The receptor comes from an adult with mismatch repair-deficient cancer. V and J are TRBV4-1 and TRBJ2-1; D is ambiguous. The CDR3 sequence is CASNPSWPVSYNEQFF. The CDR3 nucleotides read TGCGCCAGCAATCCTTCATGGCCGGTCTCCTACAATGAGCAGTTCTTC.